The 18 T cell receptor beta chains in this list originate from one sample, sequenced in a study of blood T cell repertoires in COVID-19. Profiling relied on immunoSEQ multiplex PCR, and the TCRdb table lists in-frame clones only, not all of them. The data contain 150,000 or so clones, approximately 92% of them singletons. Source material: peripheral blood. The source of these receptors is a man aged 18 to 29 with COVID-19, enrolled during active disease.

The gene calls are TRBV9 and TRBJ1-1; 7 bases agree with TRBD1. This CDR3 is built from 16 residues. With 4 bases clipped from V and 0 bases from J, the junction kept 9 bases outside the gene matches. Germline assignment: CDR1 SGDLS and CDR2 YYNGEE. The CDR3 sequence is CASSPLGQLMNTEAFF. In DNA, the CDR3 is TGTGCCAGCAGCCCCCTGGGACAGCTCATGAACACTGAAGCTTTCTTT.

V is TRBV19 and J is TRBJ1-2; 11 bases are a match to TRBD1. V was clipped by 10 bases and J by 12 bases; unmatched bases: 10. Germline lookup yields CDR1 LNHDA and CDR2 SQIVND (reference sequence). This CDR3 is 12 amino acids long. The CDR3, as DNA: TGTGCCACGACCACAAGGACAGGGGGCAACACCTTC. Translation: CATTTRTGGNTF.

The chain couples TRBV7-2 to TRBJ2-7; D is perhaps TRBD1 (6 bases). Germline values: CDR1 SGHTA, CDR2 FQGNSA. V shed 2 bases and J shed 10 bases, with 18 bases lying between them. The CDR3 extends over 14 amino acids. Here the CDR3 DNA reads TGTGCCAGCAGCTTATCCCCCGTTATGGGACATCAGTACTTC. Amino acid sequence: CASSLSPVMGHQYF.

This clone has only a few counts. This chain joins TRBV9 and TRBJ2-7, with TRBD1 as a possible D gene (5 bases). CDR3 length equals 13 residues. Germline V gives CDR1 SGDLS, CDR2 YYNGEE. V dropped 2 bases and J dropped 6 bases, with 12 bases sitting between them. The CDR3 here is CASSVVGLGEQYF. The CDR3 DNA sequence: TGTGCCAGCAGCGTCGTGGGGCTCGGCGAGCAGTACTTC.

The chain combines TRBV24-1 with TRBJ1-2; a possible D gene is TRBD1 (5 bases). Trimming pared 2 bases from V and 2 bases from J, leaving 5 bases between. This CDR3 is built from 13 residues. The V gene's germline CDR1 is KGHDR and CDR2 SFDVKD. CDR3 region: CATSDSGNYGYTF. Here the CDR3 DNA reads TGTGCCACCAGTGATTCAGGGAACTATGGCTACACCTTC.

This chain links TRBV6-6 with TRBJ2-1, with D maybe TRBD2 (6 bases). In germline, CDR1 is MNHNY, CDR2 SVGAGI (reference sequence). The length of the CDR3 is 13 residues. The ends were cut back, 11 bases at V and 5 bases at J, with 16 bases in the middle. As DNA, the CDR3 is TGTGCCGAAGGCGCTAGCGAGGACAATGAGCAGTTCTTC. Protein product: CAEGASEDNEQFF.

This clone was detected a few times. The chain couples TRBV7-9 to TRBJ2-1; D is unresolved. CDR1 is SEHNR, CDR2 FQNEAQ, per germline (reference sequence). Between the trimmed V and J ends, which lost 1 base and 12 bases, there was a span of 13 bases. The CDR3 is 13 residues long. The CDR3 DNA sequence: TGTGCCAGCAGCTTAGTAACAGTCGGTTGGCAGTTCTTC. Translated, it gives CASSLVTVGWQFF.

This sequence joins TRBV7-2 and TRBJ2-4, with D unresolved. The CDR3 spans 14 residues. Germline CDR1 reads SGHTA; CDR2 reads FQGNSA. V was cut by 9 bases and J by 0 bases, with 12 bases left in between. This CDR3 is CASVYSGAKNIQYF. Here the CDR3 DNA reads TGTGCCAGTGTATATTCGGGAGCCAAAAACATTCAGTACTTC.

The V gene is TRBV14, the J gene TRBJ2-2, with 8 positions matching TRBD1. Looked up from germline, CDR1 is SGHDN and CDR2 is FVKESK. J gave up 6 bases and V 0 bases, and 21 bases lay outside the gene matches. The CDR3 totals 21 residues. The CDR3 sequence: CASSQDRPSISGGRLSGELFF. As DNA, the CDR3 is TGTGCCAGCAGCCAAGATCGACCTTCTATATCAGGGGGCCGGTTGTCCGGGGAGCTGTTTTTT.

The chain is built from TRBV29-1 and TRBJ2-1; possible D gene TRBD1, 7 bases. The CDR3 contains 16 residues. The V gene's germline CDR1 is SQVTM and CDR2 ANQGSEA. Trimming cost V 0 bases and J 1 base, with 13 bases left between them. The CDR3 coding sequence is TGCAGCGTTGAAGATCGGGGGACAGCGTCCTACAATGAGCAGTTCTTC. It encodes CSVEDRGTASYNEQFF.

The rearrangement uses TRBV7-9 and TRBJ2-5, with 7 positions matching TRBD1. The V segment lost 5 bases and the J segment 5 bases; nucleotides outside the gene matches: 11. This CDR3 region has 15 residues. Germline V gene data show CDR1 as SEHNR and CDR2 as FQNEAQ (reference sequence). As DNA, the CDR3 is TGTGCCAGCAGCGAAAAACAGGGGTTGTTTGAGACCCAGTACTTC. Amino acids: CASSEKQGLFETQYF.

The V call is TRBV6-2 or TRBV6-3, the J call TRBJ2-1; perhaps TRBD2 as D (5 bases). The CDR3 spans 15 residues. Germline V gene lookup returns CDR1 MNHEY and CDR2 SVGEGT. V was trimmed by 2 bases and J by 3 bases, leaving 11 bases between them. CDR3 DNA sequence: TGTGCCAGCAGTTACGGGAGACTAATCTACAATGAGCAGTTCTTC. Its translation: CASSYGRLIYNEQFF.

In the case of this clone: In the same sample, other DNA sequences code for this CDR3. The rearrangement links TRBV27 to TRBJ1-5; the D gene is possibly TRBD1 (5 bases). Germline V gene data show CDR1 as MNHEY and CDR2 as SMNVEV (reference sequence). V shed 8 bases and J shed 2 bases, with 13 bases lying between them. CDR3 length: 14 residues. CDR3 DNA sequence: TGTGCCAGCCGCGGGGGGTTGGGCAATCAGCCCCAGCATTTT. Translating it yields CASRGGLGNQPQHF.

The chain is built from TRBV5-5 and TRBJ2-7; 12 bases are a match to TRBD2. The CDR3 extends over 16 amino acids. V lost 2 bases to trimming and J lost 6 bases; unmatched junction nucleotides: 9. Germline CDR1 is SGHKS and CDR2 is YYEKEE (reference sequence). CDR3 DNA sequence: TGTGCCAGCAGCTTTGGCACTAGCGGGAGGACCGGCGAGCAGTACTTC. This encodes CASSFGTSGRTGEQYF.

The V and J genes are TRBV28 and TRBJ2-3, with D possibly matching TRBD2 (5 bases). This CDR3 region has 14 residues. V was pared by 5 bases and J by 1 base, with 10 bases between. Per germline, CDR1 MDHEN and CDR2 SYDVKM. The CDR3 reads CASSPRRRTDTQYF. CDR3 nucleotide sequence: TGTGCCAGCAGTCCCCGGAGGCGCACAGATACGCAGTATTTT.

The chain links TRBV12-3 or TRBV12-4 to TRBJ1-2, with a weak D call TRBD1 (6 bases). Trimming removed 5 bases at V and 3 bases at J, with 10 bases between. This CDR3 region has 13 residues. The CDR3 DNA sequence: TGTGCCAGCAGTCCCGGACAGTACTATGGCTACACCTTC. This encodes CASSPGQYYGYTF.

CDR3 sequence: CAISDSGSDYEQYF. The CDR3 bases are TGTGCCATCAGTGACTCCGGCAGCGACTACGAGCAGTACTTC. V usage is TRBV10-3 and J usage is TRBJ2-7; no clear D gene. CDR1 ENHRY and CDR2 SYGVKD come from the germline V gene. V dropped 3 bases and J dropped 3 bases, with 12 bases sitting between them. CDR3 length: 14 amino acids.

V and J are TRBV6-6 and TRBJ2-4; the match to TRBD1 covers 9 bases. CDR3 length: 16 amino acids. V trimming: 5 bases; J trimming: 3 bases; junction bases outside the gene matches: 8. CDR1 is MNHNY and CDR2 is SVGAGI in the germline V gene (reference sequence). CDR3 in amino acids: CASSNYRGRSKNIQYF. In DNA form, the CDR3 reads TGTGCCAGCAGTAACTACAGGGGGCGTAGCAAAAACATTCAGTACTTC.